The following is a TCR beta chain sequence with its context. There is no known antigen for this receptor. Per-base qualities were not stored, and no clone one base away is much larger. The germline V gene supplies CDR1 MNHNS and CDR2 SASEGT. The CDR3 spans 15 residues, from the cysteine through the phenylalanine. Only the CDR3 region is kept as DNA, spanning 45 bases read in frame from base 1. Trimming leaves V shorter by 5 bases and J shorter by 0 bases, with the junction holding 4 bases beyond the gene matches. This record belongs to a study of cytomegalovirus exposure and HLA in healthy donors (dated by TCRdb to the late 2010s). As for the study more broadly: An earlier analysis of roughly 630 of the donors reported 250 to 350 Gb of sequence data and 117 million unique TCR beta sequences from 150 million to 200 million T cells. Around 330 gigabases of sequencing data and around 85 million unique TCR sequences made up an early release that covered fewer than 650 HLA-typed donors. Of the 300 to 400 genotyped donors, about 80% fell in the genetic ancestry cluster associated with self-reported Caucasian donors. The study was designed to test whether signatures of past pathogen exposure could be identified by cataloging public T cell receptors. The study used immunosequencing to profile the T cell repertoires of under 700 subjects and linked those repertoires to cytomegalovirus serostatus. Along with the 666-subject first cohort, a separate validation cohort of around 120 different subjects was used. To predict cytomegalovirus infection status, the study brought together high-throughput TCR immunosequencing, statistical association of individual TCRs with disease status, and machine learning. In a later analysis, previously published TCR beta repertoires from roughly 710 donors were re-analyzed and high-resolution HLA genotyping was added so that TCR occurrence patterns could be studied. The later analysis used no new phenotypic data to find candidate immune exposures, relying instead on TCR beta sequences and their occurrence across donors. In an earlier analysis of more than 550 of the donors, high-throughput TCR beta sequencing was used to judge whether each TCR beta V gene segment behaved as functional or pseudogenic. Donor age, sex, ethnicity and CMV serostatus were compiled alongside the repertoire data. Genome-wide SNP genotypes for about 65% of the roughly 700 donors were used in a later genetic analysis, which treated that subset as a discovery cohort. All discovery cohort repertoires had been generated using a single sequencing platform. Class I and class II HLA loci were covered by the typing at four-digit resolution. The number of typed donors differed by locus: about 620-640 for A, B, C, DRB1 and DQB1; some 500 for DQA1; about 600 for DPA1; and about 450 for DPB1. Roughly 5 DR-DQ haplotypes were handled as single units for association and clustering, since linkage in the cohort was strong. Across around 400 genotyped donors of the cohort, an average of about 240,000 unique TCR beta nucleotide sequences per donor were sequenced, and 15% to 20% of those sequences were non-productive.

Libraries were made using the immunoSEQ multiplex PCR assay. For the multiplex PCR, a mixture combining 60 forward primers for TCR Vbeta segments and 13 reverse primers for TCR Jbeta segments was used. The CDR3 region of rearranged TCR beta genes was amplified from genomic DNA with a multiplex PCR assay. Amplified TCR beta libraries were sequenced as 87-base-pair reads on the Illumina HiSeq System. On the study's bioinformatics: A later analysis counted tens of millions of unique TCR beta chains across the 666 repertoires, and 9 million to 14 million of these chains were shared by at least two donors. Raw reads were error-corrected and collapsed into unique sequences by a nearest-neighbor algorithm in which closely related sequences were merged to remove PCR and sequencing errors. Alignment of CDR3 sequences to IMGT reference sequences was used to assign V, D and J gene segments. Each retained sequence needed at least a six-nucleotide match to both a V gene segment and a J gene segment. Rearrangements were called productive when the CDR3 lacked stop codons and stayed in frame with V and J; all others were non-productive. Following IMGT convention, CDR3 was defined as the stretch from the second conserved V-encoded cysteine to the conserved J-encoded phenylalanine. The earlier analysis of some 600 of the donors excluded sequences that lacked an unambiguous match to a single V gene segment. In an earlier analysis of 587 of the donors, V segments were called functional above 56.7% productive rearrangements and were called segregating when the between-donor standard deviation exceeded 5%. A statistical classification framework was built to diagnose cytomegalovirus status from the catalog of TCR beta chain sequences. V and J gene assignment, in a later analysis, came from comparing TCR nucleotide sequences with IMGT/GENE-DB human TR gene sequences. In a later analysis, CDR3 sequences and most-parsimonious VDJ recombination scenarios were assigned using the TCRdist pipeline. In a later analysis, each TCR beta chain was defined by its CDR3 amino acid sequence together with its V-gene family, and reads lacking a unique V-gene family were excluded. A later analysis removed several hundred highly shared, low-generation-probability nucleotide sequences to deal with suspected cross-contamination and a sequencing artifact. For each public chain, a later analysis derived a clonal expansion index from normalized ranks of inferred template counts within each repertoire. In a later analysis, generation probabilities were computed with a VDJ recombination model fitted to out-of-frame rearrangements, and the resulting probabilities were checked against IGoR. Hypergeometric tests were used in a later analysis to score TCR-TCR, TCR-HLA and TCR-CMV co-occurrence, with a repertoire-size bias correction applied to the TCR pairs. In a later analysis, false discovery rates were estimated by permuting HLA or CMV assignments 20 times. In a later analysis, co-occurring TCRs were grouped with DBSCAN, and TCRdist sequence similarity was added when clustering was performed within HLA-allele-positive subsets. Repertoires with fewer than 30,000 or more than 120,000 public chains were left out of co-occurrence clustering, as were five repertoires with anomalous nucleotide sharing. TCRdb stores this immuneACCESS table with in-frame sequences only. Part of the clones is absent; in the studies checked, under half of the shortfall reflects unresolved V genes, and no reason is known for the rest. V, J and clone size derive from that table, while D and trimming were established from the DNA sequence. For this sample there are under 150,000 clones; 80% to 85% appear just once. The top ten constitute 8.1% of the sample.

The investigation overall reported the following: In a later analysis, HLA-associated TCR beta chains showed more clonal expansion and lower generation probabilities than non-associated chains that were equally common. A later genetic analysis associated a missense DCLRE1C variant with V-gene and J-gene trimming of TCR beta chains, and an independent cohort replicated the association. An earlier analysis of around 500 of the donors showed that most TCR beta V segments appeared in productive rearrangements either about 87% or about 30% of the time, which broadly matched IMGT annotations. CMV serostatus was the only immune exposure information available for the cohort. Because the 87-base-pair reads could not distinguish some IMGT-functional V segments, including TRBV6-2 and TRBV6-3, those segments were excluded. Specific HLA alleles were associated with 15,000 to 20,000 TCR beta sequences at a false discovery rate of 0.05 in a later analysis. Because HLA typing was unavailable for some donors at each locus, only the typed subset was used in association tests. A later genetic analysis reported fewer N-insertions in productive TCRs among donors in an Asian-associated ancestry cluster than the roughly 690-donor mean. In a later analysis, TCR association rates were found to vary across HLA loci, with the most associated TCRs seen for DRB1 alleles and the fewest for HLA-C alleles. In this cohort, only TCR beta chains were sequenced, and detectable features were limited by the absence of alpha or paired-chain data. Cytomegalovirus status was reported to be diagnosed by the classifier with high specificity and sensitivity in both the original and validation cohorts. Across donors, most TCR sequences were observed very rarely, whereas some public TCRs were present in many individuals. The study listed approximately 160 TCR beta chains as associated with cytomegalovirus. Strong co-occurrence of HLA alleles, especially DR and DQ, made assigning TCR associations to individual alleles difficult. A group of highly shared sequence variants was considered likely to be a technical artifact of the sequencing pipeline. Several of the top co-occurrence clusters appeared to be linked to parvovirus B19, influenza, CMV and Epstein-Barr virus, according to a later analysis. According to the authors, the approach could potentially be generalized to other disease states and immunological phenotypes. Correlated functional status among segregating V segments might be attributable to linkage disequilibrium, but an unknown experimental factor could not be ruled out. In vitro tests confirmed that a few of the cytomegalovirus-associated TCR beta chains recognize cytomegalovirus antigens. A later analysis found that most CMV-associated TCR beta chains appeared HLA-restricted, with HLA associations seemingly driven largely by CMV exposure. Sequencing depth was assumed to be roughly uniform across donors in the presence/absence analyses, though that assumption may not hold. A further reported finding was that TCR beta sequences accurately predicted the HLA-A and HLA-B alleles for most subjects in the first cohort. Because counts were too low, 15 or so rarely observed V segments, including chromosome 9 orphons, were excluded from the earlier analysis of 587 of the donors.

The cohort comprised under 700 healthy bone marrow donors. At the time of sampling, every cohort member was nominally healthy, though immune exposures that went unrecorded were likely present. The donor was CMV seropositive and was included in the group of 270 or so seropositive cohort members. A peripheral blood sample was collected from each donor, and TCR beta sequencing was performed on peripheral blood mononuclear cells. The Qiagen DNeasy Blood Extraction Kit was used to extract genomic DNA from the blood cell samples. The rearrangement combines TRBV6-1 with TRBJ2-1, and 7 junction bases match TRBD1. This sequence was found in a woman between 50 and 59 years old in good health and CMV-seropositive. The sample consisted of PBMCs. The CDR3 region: CASSRQGSSYNEQFF. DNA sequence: TGTGCCAGCAGTCGACAGGGAAGCTCCTACAATGAGCAGTTCTTC.